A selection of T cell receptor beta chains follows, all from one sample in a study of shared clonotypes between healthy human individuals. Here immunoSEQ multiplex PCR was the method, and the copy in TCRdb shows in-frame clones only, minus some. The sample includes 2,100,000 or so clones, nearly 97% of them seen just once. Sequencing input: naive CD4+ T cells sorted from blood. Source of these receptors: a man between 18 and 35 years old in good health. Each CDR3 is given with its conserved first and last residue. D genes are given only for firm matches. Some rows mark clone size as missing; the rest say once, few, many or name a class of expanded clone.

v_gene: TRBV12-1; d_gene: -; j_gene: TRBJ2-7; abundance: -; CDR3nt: -; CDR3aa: CASSFGTGTADEQYF
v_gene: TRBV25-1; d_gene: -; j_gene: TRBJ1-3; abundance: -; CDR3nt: TGTGCCAGCAGTGAACAGGGTGGGAACACCATATATTTT; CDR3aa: CASSEQGGNTIYF
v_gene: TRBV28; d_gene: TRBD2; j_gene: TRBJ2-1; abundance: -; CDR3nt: TGTGCCAGCAGAGTAAGCGGGGGCCCCGACAATGAGCAGTTCTTC; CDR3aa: CASRVSGGPDNEQFF
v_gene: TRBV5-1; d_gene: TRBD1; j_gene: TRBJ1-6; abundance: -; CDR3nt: TGCGCCAGCTCGGGACAGCCTTATAATTCACCCCTCCACTTT; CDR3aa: CASSGQPYNSPLHF
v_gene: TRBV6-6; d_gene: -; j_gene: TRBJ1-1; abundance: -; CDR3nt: TGTGCCAGCAGCTCTCTTGACATCCTAATTGAAGCTTTCTTT; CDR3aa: CASSSLDILIEAFF
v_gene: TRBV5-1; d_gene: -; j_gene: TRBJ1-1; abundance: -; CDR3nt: TGCGCCAGCAGCTTGGAGGGCCAGGGGAACACTGAAGCTTTCTTT; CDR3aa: CASSLEGQGNTEAFF
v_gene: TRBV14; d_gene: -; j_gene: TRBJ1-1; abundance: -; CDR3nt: TGTGCCAGCAGCCAAGTGGGATCGAACACTGAAGCTTTCTTT; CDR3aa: CASSQVGSNTEAFF
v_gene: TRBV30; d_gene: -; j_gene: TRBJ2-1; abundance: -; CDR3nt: TGTGCCTGGAGTGTCGGGGCACCGGCACGGCAGTTCTTC; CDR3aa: CAWSVGAPARQFF
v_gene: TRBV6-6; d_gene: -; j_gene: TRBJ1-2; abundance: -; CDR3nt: TGTGCCAGCAGGGGGTTGCGGACAGCCACCTATGGCTACACCTTC; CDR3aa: CASRGLRTATYGYTF
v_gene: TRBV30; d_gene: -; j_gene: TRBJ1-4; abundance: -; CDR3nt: TGTGCCTGGAGTAAGACGGGAAGGGGAGCAACTAATGAAAAACTGTTTTTT; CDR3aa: CAWSKTGRGATNEKLFF
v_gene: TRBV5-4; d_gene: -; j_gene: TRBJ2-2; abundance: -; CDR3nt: TGTGCCAGCAGAACAGGAGCGAACACCGGGGAGCTGTTTTTT; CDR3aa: CASRTGANTGELFF
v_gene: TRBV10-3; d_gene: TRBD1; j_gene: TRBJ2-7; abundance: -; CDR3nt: TGTGCCATCAGTGAGTCGGGACAGCGGAAGTACGAGCAGTACTTC; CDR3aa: CAISESGQRKYEQYF
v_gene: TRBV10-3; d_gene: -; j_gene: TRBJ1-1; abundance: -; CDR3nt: TGTGCCATCAGTGAGTCTGGGGGCACAAAGAACACTGAAGCTTTCTTT; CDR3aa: CAISESGGTKNTEAFF
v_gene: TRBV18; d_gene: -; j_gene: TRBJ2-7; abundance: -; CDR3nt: TGTGCCAGCTCACCTACAGGGCCCCCAGGGGAGCAGTACTTC; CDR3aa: CASSPTGPPGEQYF
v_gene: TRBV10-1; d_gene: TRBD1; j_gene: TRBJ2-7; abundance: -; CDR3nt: TGCGCCAGCAGTGAGGACAGGGGCATATTTTCCTACGAGCAGTACTTC; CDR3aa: CASSEDRGIFSYEQYF
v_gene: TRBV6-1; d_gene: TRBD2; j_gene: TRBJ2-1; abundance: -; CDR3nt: TGTGCCAGCAGCCCGGGACTAGGGTACAATGAGCAGTTCTTC; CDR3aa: CASSPGLGYNEQFF
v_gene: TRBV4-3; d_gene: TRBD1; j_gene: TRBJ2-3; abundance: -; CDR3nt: TGCGCCAGCAGCCAAGGGACAGGGGGAGATACGCAGTATTTT; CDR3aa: CASSQGTGGDTQYF
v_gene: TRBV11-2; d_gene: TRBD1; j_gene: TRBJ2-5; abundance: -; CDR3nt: TGTGCCAGCAGCCTTAGACAGGGGGCGCGGGAGACCCAGTACTTC; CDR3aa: CASSLRQGARETQYF
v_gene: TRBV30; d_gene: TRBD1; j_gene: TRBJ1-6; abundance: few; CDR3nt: TGTGCCTGGCACAGGGGAGGCTCACCCCTCCACTTT; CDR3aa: CAWHRGGSPLHF
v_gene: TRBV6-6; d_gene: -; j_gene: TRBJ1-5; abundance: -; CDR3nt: TGTGCCGGCCACTCGGACAGCTATCAGCCCCAGCATTTT; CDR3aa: CAGHSDSYQPQHF
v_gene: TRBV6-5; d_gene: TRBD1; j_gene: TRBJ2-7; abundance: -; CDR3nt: TGTGCCAGCAGTAGGTGGACAGGGCCCTACGAGCAGTACTTC; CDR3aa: CASSRWTGPYEQYF
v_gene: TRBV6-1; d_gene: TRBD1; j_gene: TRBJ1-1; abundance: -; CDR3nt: TGTGCCAGCAGTGACCGATACAGGGGGGGGAGGAACACTGAAGCTTTCTTT; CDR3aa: CASSDRYRGGRNTEAFF
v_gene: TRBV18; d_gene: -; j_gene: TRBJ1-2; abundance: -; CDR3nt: TGTGCCAGCTCACCGTCGGCCAACTATGGCTACACCTTC; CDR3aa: CASSPSANYGYTF
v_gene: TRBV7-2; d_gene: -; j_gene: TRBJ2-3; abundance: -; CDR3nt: TGTGCCAGCAGCTTCCTAGGCAAGGATACGCAGTATTTT; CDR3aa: CASSFLGKDTQYF
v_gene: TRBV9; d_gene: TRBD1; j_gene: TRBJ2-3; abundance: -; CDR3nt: TGTGCCTCATCACCCAGGGACAGCTTCACAGATACGCAGTATTTT; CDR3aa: CASSPRDSFTDTQYF
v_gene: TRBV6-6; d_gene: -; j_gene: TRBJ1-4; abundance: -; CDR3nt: TGTGCCAGCAGCCCGGGACACCACTCGGAAAAACTGTTTTTT; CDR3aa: CASSPGHHSEKLFF
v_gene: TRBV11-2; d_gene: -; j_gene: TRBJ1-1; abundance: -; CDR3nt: TGTGCCAGCAGCTTAGATCCGGTGCAGGGGCCTCTTACGGACTTT; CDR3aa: CASSLDPVQGPLTDF
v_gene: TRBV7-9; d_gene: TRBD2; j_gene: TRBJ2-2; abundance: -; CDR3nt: TGTGCCAGCAGCCCGCCCGGACTAGCGGGAGGAACCGGGGAGCTGTTTTTT; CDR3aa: CASSPPGLAGGTGELFF
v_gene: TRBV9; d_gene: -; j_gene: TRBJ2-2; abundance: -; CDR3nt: TGTGCCAGCAGCGTAGGTGGCAGGGAAGCCGGGGAGCTGTTTTTT; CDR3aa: CASSVGGREAGELFF
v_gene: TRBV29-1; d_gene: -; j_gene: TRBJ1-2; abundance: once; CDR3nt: TGCAGCGTTGGAGAGGGAAACTATGGCTACACCTTC; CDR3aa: CSVGEGNYGYTF
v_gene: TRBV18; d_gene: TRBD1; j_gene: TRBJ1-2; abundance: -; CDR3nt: TGTGCCAGCTCACAGACAGGGGGCGAGGGTTATGGCTACACCTTC; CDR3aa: CASSQTGGEGYGYTF
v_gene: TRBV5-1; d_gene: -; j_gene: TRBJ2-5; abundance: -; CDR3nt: TGCGCCAGCAGCTTTGACACGTTGGGAGAGACCCAGTACTTC; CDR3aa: CASSFDTLGETQYF
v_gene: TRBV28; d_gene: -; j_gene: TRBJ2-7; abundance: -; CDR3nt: TGTGCCAGCAGCGAAAGCTCCTACGAGCAGTACTTC; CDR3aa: CASSESSYEQYF
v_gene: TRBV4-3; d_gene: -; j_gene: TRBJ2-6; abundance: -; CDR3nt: TGCGCCAGCAGCCAAGATACCGGGGCCAACGTCCTGACTTTC; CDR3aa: CASSQDTGANVLTF
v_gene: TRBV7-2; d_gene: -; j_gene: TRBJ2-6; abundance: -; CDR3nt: TGTGCCAGCAGCTTAGTGGTCGTAGCGGGGGCCAACGTCCTGACTTTC; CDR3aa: CASSLVVVAGANVLTF
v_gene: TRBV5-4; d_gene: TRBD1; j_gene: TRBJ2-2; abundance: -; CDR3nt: TGTGCCAGCAGCCATCCGGACAGGGAATTCACCGGGGAGCTGTTTTTT; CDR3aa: CASSHPDREFTGELFF
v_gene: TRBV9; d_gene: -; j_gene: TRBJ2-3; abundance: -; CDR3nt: TGTGCCAGCAGTGAACCTCCGGATACGCAGTATTTT; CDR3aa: CASSEPPDTQYF
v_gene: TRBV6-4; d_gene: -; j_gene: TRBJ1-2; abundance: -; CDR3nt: TGTGCCAGCAGGGTCGGCCTGGCTGGTGGCTACACCTTC; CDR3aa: CASRVGLAGGYTF
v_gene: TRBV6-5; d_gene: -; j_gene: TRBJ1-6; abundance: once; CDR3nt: TGTGCCAGCAGCCTAGGGAATTCACCCCTCCACTTT; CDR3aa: CASSLGNSPLHF
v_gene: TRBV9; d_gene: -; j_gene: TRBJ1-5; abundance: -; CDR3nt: TGTGCCAGCAGCGTAGGGGGATCGGCTCAGCCCCAGCATTTT; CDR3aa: CASSVGGSAQPQHF
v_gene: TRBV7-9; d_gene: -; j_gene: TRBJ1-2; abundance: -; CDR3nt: TGTGCCAGCAGCCCGACGGGACCTAACTATGGCTACACCTTC; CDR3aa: CASSPTGPNYGYTF
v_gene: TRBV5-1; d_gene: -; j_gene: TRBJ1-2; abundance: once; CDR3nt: TGCGCCAGCAGCTTGGATCGAATTAATGGGTACACCTTC; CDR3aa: CASSLDRINGYTF
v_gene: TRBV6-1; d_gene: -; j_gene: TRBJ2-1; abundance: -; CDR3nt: TGTGCCAGCATCGGGACTTTCAGCTCCTACAATGAGCAGTTCTTC; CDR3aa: CASIGTFSSYNEQFF
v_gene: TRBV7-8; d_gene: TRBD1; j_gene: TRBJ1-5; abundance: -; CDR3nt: TGTGCCAGCAGCCTGGGGCAGGGGGACAATCAGCCCCAGCATTTT; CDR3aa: CASSLGQGDNQPQHF
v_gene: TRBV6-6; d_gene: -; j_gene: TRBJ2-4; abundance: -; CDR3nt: TGTGCCAGCAGTTACTTAAACGTAGCCAAAAACATTCAGTACTTC; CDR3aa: CASSYLNVAKNIQYF
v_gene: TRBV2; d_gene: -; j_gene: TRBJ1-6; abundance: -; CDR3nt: TGTGCCAGCAGTTCCTTACGATCACCCCTCCACTTT; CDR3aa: CASSSLRSPLHF
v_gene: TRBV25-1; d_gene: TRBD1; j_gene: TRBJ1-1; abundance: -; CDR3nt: TGTGCCAGCAGTGAATCCGGACAGGGGAGGACTGAAGCTTTCTTT; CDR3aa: CASSESGQGRTEAFF
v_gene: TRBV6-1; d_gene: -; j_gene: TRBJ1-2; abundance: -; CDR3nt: TGTGCCAGCAGCCTAGCCCTGGGGACTTACTATGGCTACACCTTC; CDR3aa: CASSLALGTYYGYTF